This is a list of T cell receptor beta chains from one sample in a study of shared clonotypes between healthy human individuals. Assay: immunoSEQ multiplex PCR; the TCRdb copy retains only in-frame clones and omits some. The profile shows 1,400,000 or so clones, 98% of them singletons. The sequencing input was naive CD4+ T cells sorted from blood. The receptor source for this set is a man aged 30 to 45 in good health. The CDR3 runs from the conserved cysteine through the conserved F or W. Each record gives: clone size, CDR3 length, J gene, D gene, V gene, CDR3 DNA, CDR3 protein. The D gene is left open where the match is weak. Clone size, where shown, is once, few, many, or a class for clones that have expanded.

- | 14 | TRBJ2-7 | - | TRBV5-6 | TGTGCCAGCAGCTTGTTTAGGGTGCGCGCCGAGCAGTACTTC | CASSLFRVRAEQYF
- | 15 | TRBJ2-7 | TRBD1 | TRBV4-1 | TGCGCCAGCAGCCCTGCCCGGGACAGTCTCTACGAGCAGTACTTC | CASSPARDSLYEQYF
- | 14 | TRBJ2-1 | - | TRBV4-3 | TGCGCCAGCAGCCGGGACTTGGGACACAATGAGCAGTTCTTC | CASSRDLGHNEQFF
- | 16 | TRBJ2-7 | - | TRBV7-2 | TGTGCCAGCAGCTTAGTAGGGGGCGGGACGAGCTACGAGCAGTACTTC | CASSLVGGGTSYEQYF
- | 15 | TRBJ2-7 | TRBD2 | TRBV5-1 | TGCGCCAGCAGCTTGGGGGTCCCTAGCGGGGGAGAGCAGTACTTC | CASSLGVPSGGEQYF
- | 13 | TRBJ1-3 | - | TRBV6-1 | TGTGCCAGCAACCCGAGGCCTGGAAACACCATATATTTT | CASNPRPGNTIYF
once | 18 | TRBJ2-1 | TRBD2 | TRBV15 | TGTGCCACCAGCAACGTTCCTAGCGGGAGTAGGTCCTACAATGAGCAGTTCTTC | CATSNVPSGSRSYNEQFF
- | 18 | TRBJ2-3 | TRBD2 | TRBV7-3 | TGTGCCAGCAGCTCCCCGACTAGCGGGAGGACTAGCACAGATACGCAGTATTTT | CASSSPTSGRTSTDTQYF
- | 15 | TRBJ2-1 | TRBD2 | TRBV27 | TGTGCCAGCAGTTTCCTGTTCGGGAGGGCCAATGAGCAGTTCTTC | CASSFLFGRANEQFF
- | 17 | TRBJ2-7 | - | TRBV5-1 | TGCGCCAGCAGCTTGGGCCGCTTAGCGGCTCAATCCCCCGAGCAGTACTTC | CASSLGRLAAQSPEQYF
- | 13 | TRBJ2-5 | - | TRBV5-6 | TGTGCCAGCAGCCGTTGGGGGCTGGAGACCCAGTACTTC | CASSRWGLETQYF
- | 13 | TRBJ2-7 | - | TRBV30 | TGTGCCTGGAGTGTAAGGAGCTCCTACGAGCAGTACTTC | CAWSVRSSYEQYF
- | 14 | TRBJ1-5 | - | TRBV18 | TGTGCCAGCTCACTCTCCGGGAGCAATCAGCCCCAGCATTTT | CASSLSGSNQPQHF
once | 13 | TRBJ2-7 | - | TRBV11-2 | TGTGCCAGCAGCTTTATACAGGGATACGAGCAGTACTTC | CASSFIQGYEQYF
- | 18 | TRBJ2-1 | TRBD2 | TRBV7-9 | TGTGCCAGCAGCTTAAACAGCCTAGCGGGAGGGCCCGAATATGAGCAGTTCTTC | CASSLNSLAGGPEYEQFF
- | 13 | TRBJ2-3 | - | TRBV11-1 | TGTGCCAGCAGCTTAGCCCCTCTAGATACGCAGTATTTT | CASSLAPLDTQYF
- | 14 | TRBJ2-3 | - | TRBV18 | TGTGCCAGCTCACTCAGTCCCGGGTCAGATACGCAGTATTTT | CASSLSPGSDTQYF
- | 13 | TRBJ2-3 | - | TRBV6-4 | TGTGCCAGCAGTCCCCAAAGCACAGATACGCAGTATTTT | CASSPQSTDTQYF
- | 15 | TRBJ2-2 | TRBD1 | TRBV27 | TGTGCCAGCAGTACGAACCAGGGGGCGACCGGGGAGCTGTTTTTT | CASSTNQGATGELFF
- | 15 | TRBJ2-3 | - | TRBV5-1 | TGCGCCAGCAGCTTGATCGGGGGCAGCACAGATACGCAGTATTTT | CASSLIGGSTDTQYF
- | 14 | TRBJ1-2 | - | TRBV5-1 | TGCGCCAGCAGCCACGGTACCCTGGACTATGGCTACACCTTC | CASSHGTLDYGYTF
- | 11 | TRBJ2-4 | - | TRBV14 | TGTGCCAGCAGCCGAGAAAACATTCAGTACTTC | CASSRENIQYF
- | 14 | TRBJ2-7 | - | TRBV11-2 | TGTGCCAGCAGCCCCCAAGGGGGGGAAAGCGAGCAGTACTTC | CASSPQGGESEQYF
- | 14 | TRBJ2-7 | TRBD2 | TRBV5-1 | TGCGCCAGCAGCTCACGGGAGGGCCAGTACGAGCAGTACTTC | CASSSREGQYEQYF
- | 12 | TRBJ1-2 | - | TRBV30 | TGTGCCTGGAGTGTGGTCTCCTATGGCTACACCTTC | CAWSVVSYGYTF
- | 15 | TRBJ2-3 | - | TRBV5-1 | TGCGCCAGCCGAAGTATCTCCGGGGGCCCAGATACGCAGTATTTT | CASRSISGGPDTQYF
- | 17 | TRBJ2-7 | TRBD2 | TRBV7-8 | TGTGCCAGCAGCTTACCCGCTAGCGGTAGGAGCTCCTACGAGCAGTACTTC | CASSLPASGRSSYEQYF
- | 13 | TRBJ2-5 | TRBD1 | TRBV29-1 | TGCAGCGTTGAAGAAGGGGGCCGAGAGACCCAGTACTTC | CSVEEGGRETQYF
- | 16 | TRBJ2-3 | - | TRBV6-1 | TGTGCCAGCAGTGACATCGGGACCCCCTGGAAGGATACGCAGTATTTT | CASSDIGTPWKDTQYF
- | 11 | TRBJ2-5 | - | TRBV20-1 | TGCAGTGCGGGGGCGCAAGAGACCCAGTACTTC | CSAGAQETQYF
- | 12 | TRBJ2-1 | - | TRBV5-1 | TGCGCCAGCAGCTTGGCCCGGCGTGAGCAGTTCTTC | CASSLARREQFF
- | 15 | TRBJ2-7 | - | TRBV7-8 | TGTGCCAGCAGGTTGCGTGTCCAAGGGACCTACGAGCAGTACTTC | CASRLRVQGTYEQYF
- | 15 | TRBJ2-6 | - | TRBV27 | TGTGCCAGCAGTCCCATCGGGTCTGGGGCCAACGTCCTGACTTTC | CASSPIGSGANVLTF